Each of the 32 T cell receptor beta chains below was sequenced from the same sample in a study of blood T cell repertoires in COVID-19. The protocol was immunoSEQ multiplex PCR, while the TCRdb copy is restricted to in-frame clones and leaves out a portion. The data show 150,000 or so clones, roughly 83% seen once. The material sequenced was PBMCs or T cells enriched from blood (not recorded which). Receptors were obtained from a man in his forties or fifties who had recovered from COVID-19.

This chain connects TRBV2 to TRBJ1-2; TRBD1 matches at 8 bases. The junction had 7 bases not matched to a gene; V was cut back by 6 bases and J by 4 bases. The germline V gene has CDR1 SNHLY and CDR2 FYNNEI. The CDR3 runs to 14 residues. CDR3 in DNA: TGTGCCAGCAGCCTACAGGGGGAGGCCTATGGCTACACCTTC. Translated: CASSLQGEAYGYTF. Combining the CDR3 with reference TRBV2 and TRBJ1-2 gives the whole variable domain EPEVTQTPSHQVTQMGQEVILRCVPISNHLYFYWYRQILGQKVEFLVSFYNNEISEKSEIFDDQFSVERPDGSNFTLKIRSTKLEDSAMYFCASSLQGEAYGYTFGSGTRLTVV.

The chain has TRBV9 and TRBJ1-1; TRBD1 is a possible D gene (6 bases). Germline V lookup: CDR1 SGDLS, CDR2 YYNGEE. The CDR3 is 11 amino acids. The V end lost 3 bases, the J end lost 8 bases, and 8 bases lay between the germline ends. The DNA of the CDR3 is TGTGCCAGCAGCGCAGGACAGGAAGCTTTCTTT. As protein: CASSAGQEAFF.

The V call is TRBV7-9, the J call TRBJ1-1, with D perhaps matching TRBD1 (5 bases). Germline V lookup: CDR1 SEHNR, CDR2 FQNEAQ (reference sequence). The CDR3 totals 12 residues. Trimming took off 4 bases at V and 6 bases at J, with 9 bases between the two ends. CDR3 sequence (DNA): TGTGCCAGCAGCTACGGGGGATCTGAAGCTTTCTTT. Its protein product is CASSYGGSEAFF.

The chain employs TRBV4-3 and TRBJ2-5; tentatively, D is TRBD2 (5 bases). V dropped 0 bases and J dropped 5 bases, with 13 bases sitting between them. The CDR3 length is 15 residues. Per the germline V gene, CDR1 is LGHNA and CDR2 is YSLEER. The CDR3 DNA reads TGCGCCAGCAGCCAAGATCCCCGGGGTGAGGAGACCCAGTACTTC. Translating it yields CASSQDPRGEETQYF.

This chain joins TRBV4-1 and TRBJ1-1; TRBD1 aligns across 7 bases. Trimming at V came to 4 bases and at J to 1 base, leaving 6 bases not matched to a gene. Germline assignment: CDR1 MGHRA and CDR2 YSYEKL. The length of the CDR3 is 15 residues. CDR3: CASSPTDRENTEAFF. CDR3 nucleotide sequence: TGCGCCAGCAGCCCAACCGACAGGGAGAACACTGAAGCTTTCTTT.

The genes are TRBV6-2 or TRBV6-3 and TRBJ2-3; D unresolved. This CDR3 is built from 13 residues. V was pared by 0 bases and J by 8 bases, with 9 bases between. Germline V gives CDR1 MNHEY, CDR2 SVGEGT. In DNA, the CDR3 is TGTGCCAGCAGTTACTCTCACCCCGGTACGCAGTATTTT. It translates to CASSYSHPGTQYF.

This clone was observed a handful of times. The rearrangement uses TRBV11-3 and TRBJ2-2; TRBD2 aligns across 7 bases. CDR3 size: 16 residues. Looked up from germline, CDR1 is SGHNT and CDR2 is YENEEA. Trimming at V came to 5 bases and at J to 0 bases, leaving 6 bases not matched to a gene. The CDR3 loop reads CASSAGEGSNTGELFF. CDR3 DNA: TGTGCCAGCAGCGCCGGGGAGGGGTCGAACACCGGGGAGCTGTTTTTT.

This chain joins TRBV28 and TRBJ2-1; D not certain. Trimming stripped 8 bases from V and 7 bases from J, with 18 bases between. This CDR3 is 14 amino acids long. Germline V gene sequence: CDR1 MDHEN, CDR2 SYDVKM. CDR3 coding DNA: TGTGCCAGCCAGACTGGCCCCCTTGGGAATGAGCAGTTCTTC. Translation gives CASQTGPLGNEQFF.

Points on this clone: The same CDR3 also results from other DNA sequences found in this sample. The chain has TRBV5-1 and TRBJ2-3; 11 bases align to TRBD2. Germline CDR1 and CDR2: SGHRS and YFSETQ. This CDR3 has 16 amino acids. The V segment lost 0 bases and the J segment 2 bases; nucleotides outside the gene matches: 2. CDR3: CASSLGLAGPTDTQYF. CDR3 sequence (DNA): TGCGCCAGCAGCTTGGGACTAGCGGGACCCACAGATACGCAGTATTTT.

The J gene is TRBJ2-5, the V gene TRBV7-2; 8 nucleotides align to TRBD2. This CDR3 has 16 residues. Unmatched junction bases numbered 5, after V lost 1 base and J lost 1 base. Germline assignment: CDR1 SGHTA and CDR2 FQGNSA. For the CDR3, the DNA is TGTGCCAGCAGCTTAGGGGCGGGGGGATCCCAAGAGACCCAGTACTTC. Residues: CASSLGAGGSQETQYF.

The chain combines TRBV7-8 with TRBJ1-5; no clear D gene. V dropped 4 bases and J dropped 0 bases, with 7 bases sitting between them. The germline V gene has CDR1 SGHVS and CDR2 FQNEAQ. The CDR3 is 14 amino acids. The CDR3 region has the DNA TGTGCCAGCAGCTCCCTTAATAGCAATCAGCCCCAGCATTTT. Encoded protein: CASSSLNSNQPQHF.

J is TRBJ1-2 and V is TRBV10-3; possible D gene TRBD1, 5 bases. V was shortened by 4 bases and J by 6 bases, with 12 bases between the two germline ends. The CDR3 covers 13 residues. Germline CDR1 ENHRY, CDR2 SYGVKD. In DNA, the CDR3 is TGTGCCATCAGTGGACAGACAAGGGATGGCTACACCTTC. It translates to CAISGQTRDGYTF.

The CDR3 loop reads CASSEWGQGLYEQYF. The CDR3 region has the DNA TGTGCCAGCAGTGAATGGGGACAGGGGTTATACGAGCAGTACTTC. The rearrangement uses TRBV6-1 and TRBJ2-7, with 10 bases aligning to TRBD1. J gave up 4 bases and V 2 bases, and 5 bases lay outside the gene matches. Germline V gene lookup returns CDR1 MNHNS and CDR2 SASEGT. This CDR3 contains 15 residues.

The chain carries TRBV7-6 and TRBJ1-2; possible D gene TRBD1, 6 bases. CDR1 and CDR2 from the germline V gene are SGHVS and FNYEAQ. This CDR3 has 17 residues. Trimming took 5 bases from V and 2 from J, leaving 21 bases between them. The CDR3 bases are TGTGCCAGCAGCCCAAGAGCCCAGGGGATACGGAACTATGGCTACACCTTC. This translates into CASSPRAQGIRNYGYTF.

The CDR3 here is CATSRGTVLYGYTF. In nucleotides, the CDR3 is TGTGCCACCAGCAGAGGCACGGTTCTCTATGGCTACACCTTC. V is TRBV15 and J is TRBJ1-2; D ambiguous. Germline V gives CDR1 LNHNV, CDR2 YYDKDF (reference sequence). The CDR3 runs 14 residues. Trimming left V 1 base short and J 4 bases short, with 10 bases between.

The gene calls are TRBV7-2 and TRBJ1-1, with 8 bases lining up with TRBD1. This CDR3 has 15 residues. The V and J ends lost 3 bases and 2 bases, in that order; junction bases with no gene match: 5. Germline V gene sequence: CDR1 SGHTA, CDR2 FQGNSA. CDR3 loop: CASSFQGAANTEAFF. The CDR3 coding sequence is TGTGCCAGCAGCTTTCAGGGGGCAGCTAACACTGAAGCTTTCTTT.

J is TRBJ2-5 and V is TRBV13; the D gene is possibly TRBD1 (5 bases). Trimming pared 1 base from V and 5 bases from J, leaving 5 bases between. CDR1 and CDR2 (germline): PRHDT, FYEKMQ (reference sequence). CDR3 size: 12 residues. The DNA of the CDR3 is TGTGCCAGCAGCTTAGAGGGGGAGACCCAGTACTTC. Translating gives CASSLEGETQYF.

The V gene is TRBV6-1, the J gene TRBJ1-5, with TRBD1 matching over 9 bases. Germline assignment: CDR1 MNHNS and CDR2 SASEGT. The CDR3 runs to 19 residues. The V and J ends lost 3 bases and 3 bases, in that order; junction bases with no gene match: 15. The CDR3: CASSDREGVGQGFNQPQHF. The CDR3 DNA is TGTGCCAGCAGTGATCGCGAGGGGGTAGGACAGGGGTTCAATCAGCCCCAGCATTTT.

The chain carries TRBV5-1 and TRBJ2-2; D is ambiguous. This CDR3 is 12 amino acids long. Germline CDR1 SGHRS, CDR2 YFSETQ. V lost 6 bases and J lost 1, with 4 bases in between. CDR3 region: CASIMNTGELFF. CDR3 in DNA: TGCGCCAGCATTATGAACACCGGGGAGCTGTTTTTT.

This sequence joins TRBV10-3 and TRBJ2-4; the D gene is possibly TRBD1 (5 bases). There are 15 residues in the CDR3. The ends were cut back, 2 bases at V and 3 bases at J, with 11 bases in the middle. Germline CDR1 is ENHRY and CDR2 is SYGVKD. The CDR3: CAISEQGLDKNIQYF. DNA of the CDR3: TGTGCCATCAGTGAGCAGGGTCTTGACAAAAACATTCAGTACTTC.

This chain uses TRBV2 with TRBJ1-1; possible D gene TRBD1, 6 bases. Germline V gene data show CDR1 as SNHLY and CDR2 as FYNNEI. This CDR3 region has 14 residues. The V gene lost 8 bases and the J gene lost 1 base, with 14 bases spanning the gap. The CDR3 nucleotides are TGTGCCAGCTCCATCAGGGGTCAGAACACTGAAGCTTTCTTT. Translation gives CASSIRGQNTEAFF. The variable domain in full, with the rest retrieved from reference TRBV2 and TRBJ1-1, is EPEVTQTPSHQVTQMGQEVILRCVPISNHLYFYWYRQILGQKVEFLVSFYNNEISEKSEIFDDQFSVERPDGSNFTLKIRSTKLEDSAMYFCASSIRGQNTEAFFGQGTRLTVV.

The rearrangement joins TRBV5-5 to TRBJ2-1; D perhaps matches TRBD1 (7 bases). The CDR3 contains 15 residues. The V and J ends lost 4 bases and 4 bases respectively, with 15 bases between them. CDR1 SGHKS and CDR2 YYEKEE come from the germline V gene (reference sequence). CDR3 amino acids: CASSPGGLLYNEQFF. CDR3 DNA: TGTGCCAGCAGCCCAGGGGGGCTACTATACAATGAGCAGTTCTTC.

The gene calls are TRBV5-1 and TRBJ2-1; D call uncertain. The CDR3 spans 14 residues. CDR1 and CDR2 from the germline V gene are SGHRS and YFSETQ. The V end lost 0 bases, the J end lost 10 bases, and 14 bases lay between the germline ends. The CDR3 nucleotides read TGCGCCAGCAGCTTGGAAGGCAGGCAAGTAGAGCAGTTCTTC. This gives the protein CASSLEGRQVEQFF.

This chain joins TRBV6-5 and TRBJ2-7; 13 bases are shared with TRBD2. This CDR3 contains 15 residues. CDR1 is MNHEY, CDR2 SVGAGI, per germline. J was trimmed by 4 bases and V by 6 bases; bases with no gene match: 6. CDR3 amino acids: CASSISLAGGYEQYF. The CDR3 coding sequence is TGTGCCAGCAGCATATCACTAGCGGGGGGGTACGAGCAGTACTTC.

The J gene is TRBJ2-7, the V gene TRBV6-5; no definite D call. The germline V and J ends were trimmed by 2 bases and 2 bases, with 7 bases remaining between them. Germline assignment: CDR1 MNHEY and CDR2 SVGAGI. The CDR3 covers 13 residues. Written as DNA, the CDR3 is TGTGCCAGCAGTTACGGAACTACCTACGAGCAGTACTTC. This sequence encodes CASSYGTTYEQYF.

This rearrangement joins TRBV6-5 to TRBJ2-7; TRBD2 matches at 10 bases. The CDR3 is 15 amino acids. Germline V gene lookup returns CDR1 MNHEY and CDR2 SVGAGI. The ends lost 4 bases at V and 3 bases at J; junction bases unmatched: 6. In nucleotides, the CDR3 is TGTGCCAGCAGTTTCCTAGCGGGGGCCGACTACGAGCAGTACTTC. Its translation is CASSFLAGADYEQYF.

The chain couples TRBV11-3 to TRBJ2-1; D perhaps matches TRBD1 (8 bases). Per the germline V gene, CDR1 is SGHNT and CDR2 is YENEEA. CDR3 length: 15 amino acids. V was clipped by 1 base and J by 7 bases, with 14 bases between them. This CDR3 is CASSLADREGNEQFF. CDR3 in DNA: TGTGCCAGCAGCTTAGCGGACAGGGAGGGGAATGAGCAGTTCTTC. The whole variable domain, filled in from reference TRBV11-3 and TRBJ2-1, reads EAGVVQSPRYKIIEKKQPVAFWCNPISGHNTLYWYLQNLGQGPELLIRYENEEAVDDSQLPKDRFSAERLKGVDSTLKIQPAELGDSAVYLCASSLADREGNEQFFGPGTRLTVL.

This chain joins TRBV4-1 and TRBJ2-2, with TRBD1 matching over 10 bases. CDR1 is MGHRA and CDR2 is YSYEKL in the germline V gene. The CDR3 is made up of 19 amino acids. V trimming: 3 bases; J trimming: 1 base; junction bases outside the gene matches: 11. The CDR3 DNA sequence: TGCGCCAGCAGCCAGGAGGGACAGGGGTTCATCCGGAACACCGGGGAGCTGTTTTTT. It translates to CASSQEGQGFIRNTGELFF.

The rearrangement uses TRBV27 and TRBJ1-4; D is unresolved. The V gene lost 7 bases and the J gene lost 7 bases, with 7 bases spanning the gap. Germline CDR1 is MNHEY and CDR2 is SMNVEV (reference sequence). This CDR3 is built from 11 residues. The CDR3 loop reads CASITSEKLFF. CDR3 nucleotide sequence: TGTGCCAGCATTACTTCTGAAAAACTGTTTTTT.

The DNA for the CDR3 is TGTGCCAGCAGCCCGAGGCGTTTTCAGGGCGCGGGAAACACCATATATTTT. This sequence encodes CASSPRRFQGAGNTIYF. J is TRBJ1-3 and V is TRBV3-1 (or the pseudogene TRBV3-2), with D maybe TRBD1 (5 bases). The germline V gene has CDR1 LGHDT and CDR2 YNNKEL (reference sequence). Trimming left V 4 bases short and J 4 bases short, with 20 bases between. This CDR3 has 17 amino acids.

This CDR3 is CASTPQGWGSPLHF. Written as DNA, the CDR3 is TGTGCCAGTACCCCACAGGGATGGGGTTCACCCCTCCACTTT. The J gene is TRBJ1-6, the V gene TRBV19; weak D call: TRBD1 (6 bases). V lost 7 bases, J lost 9 bases, and 16 bases lay in between. Germline CDR1 is LNHDA and CDR2 is SQIVND (reference sequence). CDR3 size: 14 residues.

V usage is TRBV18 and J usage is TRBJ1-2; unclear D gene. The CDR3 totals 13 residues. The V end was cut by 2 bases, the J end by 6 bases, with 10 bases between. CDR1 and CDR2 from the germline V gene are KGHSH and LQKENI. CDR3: CASSPDSAHGYTF. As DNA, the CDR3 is TGTGCCAGCTCACCAGACTCTGCCCATGGCTACACCTTC.